This T cell receptor (beta chain) is from a study of blood T cell repertoires in COVID-19. Study-level background: Acute and convalescent COVID-19 samples came from the United States, Italy and Spain.

V gave up 3 bases and J gave up 6 bases, with 9 bases separating them. The CDR3 runs 13 residues. Germline V gene data show CDR1 as LGHDT and CDR2 as YNNKEL (reference sequence). Study processing details: Reference gene primers were amplified, and this amplification served to estimate nucleated cell counts. Using immunoSEQ multiplex PCR, the repertoire was profiled, and TCRdb retains in-frame clones only, with some absent. The V and J calls and clone size were taken over from that table, and D and trimming were inferred from the DNA. The sample has 90,000 to 120,000 clones, roughly 90% seen once; the top ten hold roughly 4.9%.

This chain joins TRBV3-1 (or the pseudogene TRBV3-2) and TRBJ1-5; tentatively, D is TRBD1 (5 bases). This receptor was obtained from a man aged 40-50 years with active or convalescent COVID-19. Sequenced sample: peripheral blood. The CDR3 DNA is TGTGCCAGCAGCCAGGTTCAGGGTCAGCCCCAGCATTTT. Amino acid sequence: CASSQVQGQPQHF.